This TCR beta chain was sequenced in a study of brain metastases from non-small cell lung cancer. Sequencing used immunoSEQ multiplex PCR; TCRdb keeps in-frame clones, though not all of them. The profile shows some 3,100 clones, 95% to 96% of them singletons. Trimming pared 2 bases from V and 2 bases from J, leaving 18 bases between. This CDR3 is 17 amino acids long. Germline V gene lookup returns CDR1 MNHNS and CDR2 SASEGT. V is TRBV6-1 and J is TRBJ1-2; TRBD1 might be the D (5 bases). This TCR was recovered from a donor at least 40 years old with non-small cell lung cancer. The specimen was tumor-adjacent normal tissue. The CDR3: CASSEIGQGLSNYGYTF. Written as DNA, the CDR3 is TGTGCCAGCAGTGAAATTGGGCAGGGCCTGTCCAACTATGGCTACACCTTC.